This T cell receptor (beta chain) appears in the sequencing data of a study of shared clonotypes between healthy human individuals. Study background: The donor pool was made up of two women and a few men aged 18 to 49. Findings and limits, study-wide: Naive CD4 clonotype sharing across a handful of donors was approximately 5.2%.

Naive-designated CD8 cells lacked CD45RO, were positively enriched for CCR7, and omitted terminally differentiated effector memory CD45RA+ cells. There were only Caucasian adults among the donors, and all lived in Nashville, Tennessee. With respect to this clone: The antigen remains unidentified.

Germline CDR1 reads SNHLY; CDR2 reads FYNNEI. This CDR3 comprises 14 residues. Trimming took 4 bases from V and 5 from J; bases not matched to a gene: 4. In the authors' methods: Filtering differed for immunoSEQ, which gave only junction sequences without quality scores. TCRdb keeps only in-frame clones here, not all; method: immunoSEQ multiplex PCR. The DNA was the basis for D and trimming; V, J and clone size are from that table. The table lists 1.5 million to 2.5 million clones, roughly 94% of them singletons. The chain couples TRBV2 to TRBJ2-7, with 11 positions matching TRBD1. Sequences were obtained from naive CD8+ T cells sorted from blood. The clonotype originates from a man aged 18 to 29 in good health. The CDR3 DNA is TGTGCCAGCAGTGCCCGGACAGGGGGCAACGAGCAGTACTTC. It encodes CASSARTGGNEQYF.